Shown below are 16 T cell receptor beta chains from a single sample sequenced in a study of blood T cells in healthy people across ages. Primers used in a second PCR of roughly 6 to 12 cycles were a sample-barcoded 5' primer and a J-beta primer mix. TCRdb fed the 5' RACE reads into MiXCR, producing one record per CDR3 protein. The sample lists fewer than 900,000 distinct CDR3 sequences, roughly 44% seen once, with 20% to 25% in the top ten. The specimen sequenced was blood. These receptors all stem from a woman aged 55-70 years in good health.

There are a few counts of this clonotype. V and J are TRBV20-1 and TRBJ1-2; D might be TRBD1 (6 bases). Germline-derived CDR1 and CDR2 are DFQATT and SNEGSKA (reference sequence). The CDR3 totals 14 residues. Trimming shortened V by 6 bases and J by 4 bases, and 18 bases separated the two germline ends. The CDR3 sequence is CSASFEGGGYGYTF. CDR3 in DNA: TGCAGTGCATCTTTTGAGGGGGGTGGCTATGGCTACACCTTC.

This chain uses TRBV29-1 with TRBJ2-5; TRBD2 is a possible D gene (6 bases). The germline V gene encodes CDR1 SQVTM and CDR2 ANQGSEA. The CDR3 extends over 14 amino acids. Trimming removed 8 bases from V and 4 bases from J, with 20 bases in between. In DNA form, the CDR3 reads TGCAGCATATCGGGACTTCTTAGCGGAGAGACCCAGTACTTC. It is translated as CSISGLLSGETQYF.

The rearrangement joins TRBV5-6 to TRBJ1-2, with 10 bases fitting TRBD1. Trimming removed 4 bases from V and 10 bases from J; junction bases left unmatched: 7. Germline V gene sequence: CDR1 SGHDT, CDR2 YYEEEE. CDR3 length: 13 residues. The CDR3 spells CASSGPTGGDYTF. The CDR3 DNA reads TGTGCCAGCAGCGGACCGACAGGGGGCGACTACACCTTC.

This clonotype occurred a few times. CDR3 DNA sequence: TGTGCCAGCAGCTTTGGGACTAGCAGGACCTACGAGCAGTACTTC. Translating gives CASSFGTSRTYEQYF. The chain combines TRBV11-1 with TRBJ2-7; 9 nucleotides match TRBD2. CDR1 SGHAT and CDR2 FQDESV come from the germline V gene (reference sequence). This CDR3 has 15 amino acids. The J segment lost 2 bases and the V segment lost 3 bases, leaving 5 bases of the junction unmatched. The variable domain in full, with the rest retrieved from reference TRBV11-1 and TRBJ2-7, is EAEVAQSPRYKITEKSQAVAFWCDPISGHATLYWYRQILGQGPELLVQFQDESVVDDSQLPKDRFSAERLKGVDSTLKIQPAELGDSAMYLCASSFGTSRTYEQYFGPGTRLTVT.

The chain couples TRBV27 to TRBJ1-5; D possibly corresponds to TRBD1 (6 bases). This CDR3 contains 14 residues. The V gene lost 4 bases and the J gene lost 5 bases, with 12 bases spanning the gap. Germline CDR1 MNHEY, CDR2 SMNVEV (reference sequence). CDR3 region: CASSSQGQHQPQHF. CDR3 coding DNA: TGTGCCAGCAGTTCACAGGGTCAGCATCAGCCCCAGCATTTT.

For the CDR3, the DNA is TGTGCCAGCAGGGTTGGTGGATTCGGCTCCTACGAGCAGTACTTC. The encoded protein is CASRVGGFGSYEQYF. The J gene is TRBJ2-7, the V gene TRBV6-5; no definite D call. CDR1 MNHEY and CDR2 SVGAGI come from the germline V gene. With 6 bases removed from V and 0 bases from J, the gap between germline ends came to 15 bases. The CDR3 loop spans 15 amino acids.

This chain links TRBV6-1 with TRBJ2-7, with D tentatively TRBD2 (6 bases). Germline V CDR1 and CDR2: MNHNS, SASEGT. The CDR3 sequence is 15 residues long. V gave up 3 bases and J gave up 2 bases, with 14 bases separating them. CDR3 region: CASSDGGIPPYEQYF. The CDR3 DNA reads as TGTGCCAGCAGTGATGGAGGGATCCCGCCCTACGAGCAGTACTTC.

The chain's CDR3 is CASRSVVLYTDTQYF. The CDR3 nucleotides read TGTGCCAGCAGGTCGGTGGTCCTCTACACAGATACGCAGTATTTT. The J gene is TRBJ2-3, the V gene TRBV27, with no clear D. Germline V gene data show CDR1 as MNHEY and CDR2 as SMNVEV (reference sequence). The CDR3 has 15 amino acids. V lost 6 bases and J 2 bases, leaving 15 bases between the germline ends.

This chain connects TRBV6-2 or TRBV6-3 to TRBJ2-3; D unresolved. Germline V gene data show CDR1 as MNHEY and CDR2 as SVGEGT. The CDR3 runs 11 residues. Deletions cut 6 bases from V and 1 base from J, with 2 bases between. CDR3 residues: CASRRTDTQYF. DNA for the CDR3: TGTGCCAGCAGACGCACAGATACGCAGTATTTT.

The chain recombines TRBV12-3 or TRBV12-4 with TRBJ2-7; D ambiguous. The assigned J gene may be wrong: the sequence end matches TRBJ2-5 better. This CDR3 has 15 residues. This CDR3 reads CASSFRGVTKETQYF. The DNA of the CDR3 is TGTGCCAGCAGTTTTCGTGGGGTGACCAAAGAGACCCAGTACTTC.

The table lists this clonotype with a few counts. J is TRBJ1-5 and V is TRBV6-5; 9 bases are a match to TRBD1. The length of the CDR3 is 16 residues. CDR1 is MNHEY and CDR2 is SVGAGI in the germline V gene. Germline trimming cut 6 bases from V and 4 bases from J; bases unmatched to any gene: 10. As DNA, the CDR3 is TGTGCCAGCAGCCCCGGGACAGGGTATGGGAATCAGCCCCAGCATTTT. This translates into CASSPGTGYGNQPQHF.

J is TRBJ2-7 and V is TRBV4-2; TRBD2 matches at 15 bases. The DNA end is more similar to TRBJ2-5, so the J call may be wrong. This CDR3 has 18 amino acids. From germline, CDR1 is LGHNA and CDR2 YNFKEQ. The CDR3 bases are TGTGCCAGCAGCCACCCCAGGACTAGCGGGAGGGCCGCAGAGACCCAGTACTTC. Protein product: CASSHPRTSGRAAETQYF.

This clonotype was detected a few times. The chain combines TRBV12-3 or TRBV12-4 with TRBJ2-7; 7 bases match TRBD2. The CDR3 is 14 amino acids. V was clipped by 3 bases and J by 2 bases; unmatched bases: 4. The CDR3: CASSLGEGTYEQYF. In DNA, the CDR3 is TGTGCCAGCAGTTTGGGGGAGGGGACCTACGAGCAGTACTTC.

CDR3 nucleotides: TGCAGTGCTAGATTGGCTGAGGGGAAACTGTTTTTT. It codes for CSARLAEGKLFF. V and J are TRBV20-1 and TRBJ1-4; possibly TRBD1 for D (5 bases). Germline-derived CDR1 and CDR2 are DFQATT and SNEGSKA (reference sequence). This CDR3 is built from 12 residues. The V and J ends lost 2 bases and 11 bases respectively, with 12 bases between them.

The gene calls are TRBV14 and TRBJ2-3, with 9 bases aligning to TRBD2. This CDR3 has 16 residues. The V gene end was trimmed by 3 bases and the J gene end by 2 bases; junction bases not matched to a gene: 6. The germline CDR1 and CDR2 sequences are SGHDN and FVKESK. The DNA for the CDR3 is TGTGCCAGCAGCCAGGGGCGGGGGGGTACCACAGATACGCAGTATTTT. Amino acids: CASSQGRGGTTDTQYF. Supplemented by reference TRBV14 and TRBJ2-3, the full variable domain reads EAGVTQFPSHSVIEKGQTVTLRCDPISGHDNLYWYRRVMGKEIKFLLHFVKESKQDESGMPNNRFLAERTGGTYSTLKVQPAELEDSGVYFCASSQGRGGTTDTQYFGPGTRLTVL.

This clonotype occurred a few times. V and J are TRBV5-1 and TRBJ2-1; D is possibly TRBD1 (6 bases). Germline assignment: CDR1 SGHRS and CDR2 YFSETQ. Trimming removed 4 bases from V and 2 bases from J, with 10 bases in between. The length of the CDR3 is 14 residues. CDR3 nucleotide sequence: TGCGCCAGCAGCGCGCAGGGGACCTACAATGAGCAGTTCTTC. It encodes CASSAQGTYNEQFF.